Following are 2 T cell receptor beta chains from one sample sequenced in a study of cytomegalovirus exposure and HLA in healthy donors. With 60 Vbeta and 13 Jbeta primers, the PCR was carried out. Here immunoSEQ multiplex PCR was the method, and the copy in TCRdb shows in-frame clones only, minus some. The repertoire holds about 98,000 clones, roughly 60% seen once, with 4.8% in the top ten. The source material was PBMCs. The receptors come from a human donor in good health.

The chain couples TRBV28 to TRBJ2-3; the match to TRBD1 covers 11 bases. The V and J ends lost 4 bases and 5 bases, in that order; junction bases with no gene match: 8. This CDR3 has 16 residues. Germline V gene sequence: CDR1 MDHEN, CDR2 SYDVKM. This CDR3 reads CASSSSGQGAEDTQYF. CDR3 bases: TGTGCCAGCAGTTCCTCCGGACAGGGGGCAGAAGATACGCAGTATTTT.

V and J are TRBV6-5 and TRBJ2-1; possible D gene TRBD2, 6 bases. Per germline, CDR1 MNHEY and CDR2 SVGAGI. Trimming removed 2 bases at V and 13 bases at J, with 12 bases between. The CDR3 length is 12 residues. The CDR3, as DNA: TGTGCCAGCAGTTACACGGGGGTGGAACAGTTCTTC. It encodes CASSYTGVEQFF.